The clone carrying this TCR beta chain was recorded once. The data belong to a study of cytotoxic CD8 clonotypes in ibrutinib-treated CLL. Study-wide background: A median approximately 12 months of treatment, range 6 to 36, preceded the collection of response samples.

TCRdb keeps only in-frame clones here, not all; method: immunoSEQ multiplex PCR. This table has roughly 51,000 clones, roughly 57% appearing once. The V segment lost 5 bases and the J segment 0 bases; nucleotides outside the gene matches: 4. The CDR3 runs to 15 residues. Germline CDR1 and CDR2: SEHNR and FQNEAQ (reference sequence). This clonotype was sampled from a human donor with chronic lymphocytic leukemia. V gene TRBV7-9 combines with J gene TRBJ1-3; TRBD1 matches 7 bases. The specimen was PBMCs, collected after 12 months of ibrutinib treatment. DNA for the CDR3: TGTGCCAGCAGCCGGGGACAGTCCTCTGGAAACACCATATATTTT. Its translation is CASSRGQSSGNTIYF.